This T cell receptor beta chain was identified in a study of CD8+CD57+ T cells in acquired aplastic anemia (dated by TCRdb to between 2018 and 2020). About the study as a whole: A mean of about 3 ug of DNA, ranging from roughly 0.2 to 30 ug, was extracted from sorted CD4+ and CD8+ cells. CD8+CD57+ expansion was defined as frequency above the mean frequency observed in healthy subjects. Results and caveats for the whole study, not just this receptor: No significant difference in CD8+ Simpson's diversity was found between patients and healthy controls (P=0.060). Some 30 CD8+ CDR3 sequences were found to be shared between patients and controls, but these sequences appeared to be highly expressed in patients and within the immunodominant clones of the patients.

The germline V gene encodes CDR1 SNHLY and CDR2 FYNNEI. The CDR3 covers 16 residues, taking in both the cysteine and the phenylalanine. CDR3 DNA only is kept here, 48 bases in frame from base 1. The junction shows trimming of 5 bases on V and 4 bases on J, plus 20 bases between the germline ends. Comments on this clonotype: Its antigen is unknown. It has no much larger one-base neighbor in the sample; base qualities were not kept.

Expansion of CD8+CD57+ cells had been shown by flow cytometry in the patients chosen for sequencing. All patients had severe acquired aplastic anemia diagnosed by International Study of Aplastic Anemia and Agranulocytosis and Camitta criteria. Patients had received no therapy at the time of blood sampling. In the study, sorted CD4+ and CD8+ blood T cells from patients with severe aplastic anemia and from healthy subjects underwent deep sequencing of TCR repertoires. Patients were enrolled in the USA under clinicaltrials.gov protocols 00001620, 01623167, 00001397, 00071045, 00081523 and 00961064. Ficoll-Paque density gradient centrifugation was used to isolate peripheral blood mononuclear cells. Before DNA extraction, CD4+ and CD8+ T cells were sorted by FACS or by magnetic beads. Genomic DNA served as template for TCR beta VDJ combination and CDR3 sequence profiling. An Illumina HiSeq 2000 was used for TCR repertoire sequencing. The authors' pipeline ran thus. TRBV/TRBJ rearrangement plots, CDR3 size and DJ length profiles, and Simpson's diversity index were used to assess repertoires. The immunodominant clone was defined as the most abundant DNA sequence in deep sequencing data. CDR3 amino acid sequences were checked for sharing across subjects and were also compared against the VDJdb database and published repertoires. The public reads were quality trimmed at Q25 with fastp and then assembled into clones with MiXCR by TCRdb, keeping productive beta chains. Every distinct CDR3 protein forms one entry, paired with its most common genes and DNA. These V and J calls rely on TCRdb rather than the paper's analysis. The sample data list under 350,000 distinct CDR3 sequences, and about 50% of these were observed just once. Approximately 1.2% of the sample comes from the top ten.

The sequence links TRBV2 to TRBJ2-5, and TRBD1 may be the D gene, going by 5 matching bases. The source material was sorted CD4+, CD8+, or CD8+CD57+ T cells (not recorded which) from PBMCs. The sequence came from a human donor with aplastic anemia. The CDR3 protein sequence reads: CASSYWGREATETQYF. The nucleotide sequence is TGTGCCAGCAGTTACTGGGGCAGGGAAGCTACAGAGACCCAGTACTTC.